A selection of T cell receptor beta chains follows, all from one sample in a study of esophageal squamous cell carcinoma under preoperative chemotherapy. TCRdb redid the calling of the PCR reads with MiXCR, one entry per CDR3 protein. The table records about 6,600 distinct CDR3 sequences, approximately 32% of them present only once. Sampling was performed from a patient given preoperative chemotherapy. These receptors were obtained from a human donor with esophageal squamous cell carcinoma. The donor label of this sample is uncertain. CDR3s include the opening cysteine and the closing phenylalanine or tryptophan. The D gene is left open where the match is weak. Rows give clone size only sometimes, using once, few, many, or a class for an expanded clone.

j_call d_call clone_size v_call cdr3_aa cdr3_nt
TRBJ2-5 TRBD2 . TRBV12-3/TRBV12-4 CASSWGGKRYF TGTGCCAGCAGTTGGGGGGGGAAGCGGTACTTC
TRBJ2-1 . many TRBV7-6 CASSLNFNEQFF TGTGCCAGCAGCTTAAATTTTAATGAGCAGTTCTTC
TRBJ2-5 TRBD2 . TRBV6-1 CASSPRDYKETQYF TGTGCCAGCAGTCCCCGGGACTACAAAGAGACCCAGTACTTC
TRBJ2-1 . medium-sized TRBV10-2 CASSNAMSSYNEQFF TGCGCCAGTTCCAATGCGATGAGCTCCTACAATGAGCAGTTCTTC
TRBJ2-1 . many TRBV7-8 CASSLTVSETQFF TGTGCCAGCAGCTTAACCGTGTCGGAGACCCAGTTCTTC
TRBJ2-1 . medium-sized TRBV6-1 CASSRRSGTTYNEQFF TGTGCCAGCAGTAGAAGATCCGGGACAACCTACAATGAGCAGTTCTTC
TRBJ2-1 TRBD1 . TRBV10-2 CASRGGTGGAYNEQCF TGCGCCAGCAGGGGCGGGACAGGGGGCGCCTACAATGAGCAGTGCTTC
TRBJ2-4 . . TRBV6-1 CASRTQVTGAYEEYF TGTGCCAGCAGGACCCAAGTGACAGGTGCCTACGAGGAGTACTTC
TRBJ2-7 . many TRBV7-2 CASSPTGTLHNEQYF TGTGCCAGCAGCCCTACCGGGACACTTCACAATGAGCAGTACTTC
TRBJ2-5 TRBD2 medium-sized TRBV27 CASSWLAGDETQYF TGTGCCAGCAGTTGGCTAGCGGGAGATGAGACCCAGTACTTC
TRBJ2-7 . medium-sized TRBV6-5 CASSYSFLVRAYEQYF TGTGCCAGCAGTTACTCGTTCCTTGTCAGGGCCTACGAGCAGTACTTC
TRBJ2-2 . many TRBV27 CASIRKTGNTGELFF TGTGCCAGCATACGGAAGACTGGAAACACCGGGGAGCTGTTTTTT
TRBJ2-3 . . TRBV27 CARSWLGALNTDTQYF TGTGCCAGGAGTTGGCTGGGAGCGTTGAACACAGATACGCAGTATTTT
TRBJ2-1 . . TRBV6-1 CARRRPGGIGKDEQFF TGTGCGAGGAGGAGACCAGGAGGAATCGGTAAGGATGAGCAGTTCTTC
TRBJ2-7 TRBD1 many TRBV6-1 CASSDRQGVEQYF TGTGCCAGCAGTGACAGACAGGGAGTCGAGCAGTACTTC
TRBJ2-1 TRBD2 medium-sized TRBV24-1 CATSDSRLAPDEQFF TGTGCCACCAGTGACTCTAGACTAGCTCCCGATGAGCAGTTCTTC